Listed below are T cell receptor beta chains from one sample, sequenced in a study of early T cells in non-severe SARS-CoV-2 infection. Via MiXCR, TCRdb re-called the 5' RACE reads, giving one row per CDR3 protein. Of approximately 70,000 distinct CDR3 sequences in the sample, about 4.9% were seen once. Material: whole blood, obtained at baseline. These receptors all stem from an adult who was a healthcare worker with PCR-confirmed SARS-CoV-2 infection or an uninfected control (not recorded which). The donor label of this sample is uncertain. The CDR3 runs from the conserved cysteine through the conserved F or W. The D gene is left open where the match is weak. Not all rows give a size; the values are once, few, many and, for expanded clones, a class.

abundance: many; v_gene: TRBV7-9; j_gene: TRBJ1-6; d_gene: NA; CDR3nt: TGTGCCAGCAGCTTAGTGATGGGGAATTCACCCCTCCACTTT; CDR3aa: CASSLVMGNSPLHF
abundance: few; v_gene: TRBV5-1; j_gene: TRBJ1-1; d_gene: NA; CDR3nt: TGCGCCAGCAGCCCGGGGCGACATATGAACACTGAAGCTTTCTTT; CDR3aa: CASSPGRHMNTEAFF
abundance: NA; v_gene: TRBV3-1; j_gene: TRBJ1-2; d_gene: NA; CDR3nt: TGTGCCAGCAGCCTCACAGTGAACTATGGCTACACCTTC; CDR3aa: CASSLTVNYGYTF
abundance: once; v_gene: TRBV3-1; j_gene: TRBJ1-3; d_gene: NA; CDR3nt: TGTGCCAGCAGCCAGGGGGGTTTTGGAAACACCATATATTTT; CDR3aa: CASSQGGFGNTIYF
abundance: few; v_gene: TRBV12-3/TRBV12-4; j_gene: TRBJ1-1; d_gene: NA; CDR3nt: TGTGCCAGCAGTTTAGTGGCTGGGACTGAAGCTTTCTTT; CDR3aa: CASSLVAGTEAFF
abundance: few; v_gene: TRBV6-1; j_gene: TRBJ1-1; d_gene: TRBD1; CDR3nt: TGTGCCAGCATTAGAGGTTTGACAGGGGGCGCCGGGAACACTGAAGCTTTCTTT; CDR3aa: CASIRGLTGGAGNTEAFF
abundance: many; v_gene: TRBV5-6; j_gene: TRBJ2-3; d_gene: NA; CDR3nt: TGTGCCAGCAGTTCCGTAAGGGGTAGCACAGATACGCAGTATTTT; CDR3aa: CASSSVRGSTDTQYF
abundance: few; v_gene: TRBV4-3; j_gene: TRBJ1-2; d_gene: NA; CDR3nt: TGCGCCAGCAGCCAAGAGGAGGACCGCCCCTTGGGTGGCTACACCTTC; CDR3aa: CASSQEEDRPLGGYTF
abundance: many; v_gene: TRBV20-1; j_gene: TRBJ2-7; d_gene: NA; CDR3nt: TGCAGTGCTCGGACAGGGAGGGGGCAGTACTTC; CDR3aa: CSARTGRGQYF
abundance: many; v_gene: TRBV9; j_gene: TRBJ2-5; d_gene: NA; CDR3nt: TGTGCCAGCAGCCCCAACCCGGGACCCGAAGAGACCCAGTACTTC; CDR3aa: CASSPNPGPEETQYF
abundance: many; v_gene: TRBV10-3; j_gene: TRBJ2-7; d_gene: TRBD1; CDR3nt: TGTGCCATCAGTGGCGGACAGGGTAGCGAGCAGTACTTC; CDR3aa: CAISGGQGSEQYF
abundance: NA; v_gene: TRBV28; j_gene: TRBJ2-1; d_gene: NA; CDR3nt: TGTGCCAGCAGCCAGACAAGCGATGAGCAGTTCTTC; CDR3aa: CASSQTSDEQFF
abundance: NA; v_gene: TRBV27; j_gene: TRBJ1-2; d_gene: NA; CDR3nt: TGTGCCAGCAGTTTACGACAGAACTATGGCTACACCTTC; CDR3aa: CASSLRQNYGYTF
abundance: few; v_gene: TRBV3-1; j_gene: TRBJ2-3; d_gene: TRBD2; CDR3nt: TGTGCCAGCAGCCAAGAAGCTAGCGGGGCCACAGATACGCAGTATTTT; CDR3aa: CASSQEASGATDTQYF
abundance: many; v_gene: TRBV7-2; j_gene: TRBJ2-7; d_gene: TRBD2; CDR3nt: TGTGCCAGCAGCCCCGAAAGACTAGCGGGGGGTTACGAGCAGTACTTC; CDR3aa: CASSPERLAGGYEQYF
abundance: many; v_gene: TRBV7-9; j_gene: TRBJ2-2; d_gene: NA; CDR3nt: TGTGCCAGCAGCTTAGGAGGTCTTCCCGGGGAGCTGTTTTTT; CDR3aa: CASSLGGLPGELFF
abundance: many; v_gene: TRBV20-1; j_gene: TRBJ2-2; d_gene: NA; CDR3nt: TGCAGTGCTAGTGGCCTCCTGGGGACCGGGGAGCTGTTTTTT; CDR3aa: CSASGLLGTGELFF
abundance: many; v_gene: TRBV10-1; j_gene: TRBJ1-2; d_gene: NA; CDR3nt: TGCGCCAGCAGTCCTCCCGGGACTAACTATGGCTACACCTTC; CDR3aa: CASSPPGTNYGYTF
abundance: many; v_gene: TRBV11-2; j_gene: TRBJ1-2; d_gene: NA; CDR3nt: TGTGCCAGCAGCTTAGATGTCCGCCCTGTCTATGGCTACACCTTC; CDR3aa: CASSLDVRPVYGYTF
abundance: many; v_gene: TRBV20-1; j_gene: TRBJ2-7; d_gene: TRBD1; CDR3nt: TGCAGTGCTAGAGGGCAAGGGGGGACAGGGAGGACCTACGAGCAGTACTTC; CDR3aa: CSARGQGGTGRTYEQYF
abundance: many; v_gene: TRBV7-2; j_gene: TRBJ2-7; d_gene: TRBD2; CDR3nt: TGTGCCAGCAGCTGGACTAGCGGGGGGCTGGGTGAGCAGTACTTC; CDR3aa: CASSWTSGGLGEQYF
abundance: few; v_gene: TRBV20-1; j_gene: TRBJ2-4; d_gene: NA; CDR3nt: TGCAGTGCTAGAGCCGGGAGAGGCACCAAAAACATTCAGTACTTC; CDR3aa: CSARAGRGTKNIQYF
abundance: many; v_gene: TRBV24-1; j_gene: TRBJ2-7; d_gene: NA; CDR3nt: TGTGCCACCAGTCCCGGGGCCTCCTACGAGCAGTACTTC; CDR3aa: CATSPGASYEQYF
abundance: NA; v_gene: TRBV24-1; j_gene: TRBJ1-1; d_gene: TRBD1; CDR3nt: TGTGCCACCAGAGCAGGGGGCGTCACTGAAGCTTTCTTT; CDR3aa: CATRAGGVTEAFF
abundance: few; v_gene: TRBV10-2; j_gene: TRBJ1-1; d_gene: TRBD1; CDR3nt: TGCGCCAGCAGTGAGTCCCCAGGGGGCGTGAACACTGAAGCTTTCTTT; CDR3aa: CASSESPGGVNTEAFF
abundance: NA; v_gene: TRBV10-1; j_gene: TRBJ1-5; d_gene: NA; CDR3nt: TGCGCCAGCAGCAGGGACAATCAGCCCCAGCATTTT; CDR3aa: CASSRDNQPQHF
abundance: NA; v_gene: TRBV30; j_gene: TRBJ2-1; d_gene: TRBD2; CDR3nt: TGTGCCTGGAGTGTTGCGGGGGGCCCTAACAATGAGCAGTTCTTC; CDR3aa: CAWSVAGGPNNEQFF
abundance: many; v_gene: TRBV12-3/TRBV12-4; j_gene: TRBJ2-3; d_gene: NA; CDR3nt: TGTGCCAGCAGGAGTACAGGGTCAGATACGCAGTATTTT; CDR3aa: CASRSTGSDTQYF
abundance: many; v_gene: TRBV29-1; j_gene: TRBJ2-1; d_gene: NA; CDR3nt: TGCAGCGTTGTGGCAGGGATAAGCTCCTACAATGAGCAGTTCTTC; CDR3aa: CSVVAGISSYNEQFF
abundance: few; v_gene: TRBV3-1; j_gene: TRBJ1-5; d_gene: NA; CDR3nt: TGTGCCAGCAGCCACAAGGTCGATAGCAATCAGCCCCAGCATTTT; CDR3aa: CASSHKVDSNQPQHF
abundance: few; v_gene: TRBV3-1; j_gene: TRBJ1-1; d_gene: NA; CDR3nt: TGTGCCAGCAGCCAACGCACTGAAGCTTTCTTT; CDR3aa: CASSQRTEAFF
abundance: once; v_gene: TRBV20-1; j_gene: TRBJ1-4; d_gene: NA; CDR3nt: TGCAGTGCTAGAGATGGCGCAACTAATGAAAAACTGTTTTTT; CDR3aa: CSARDGATNEKLFF
abundance: NA; v_gene: TRBV20-1; j_gene: TRBJ1-1; d_gene: NA; CDR3nt: TGCAGTGCTGACCGATTGAACACTGAAGCTTTCTTT; CDR3aa: CSADRLNTEAFF
abundance: many; v_gene: TRBV9; j_gene: TRBJ2-2; d_gene: TRBD1; CDR3nt: TGTGCCAGCAGCGTACCGACAGGGTTCGCGAACACCGGGGAGCTGTTTTTT; CDR3aa: CASSVPTGFANTGELFF
abundance: few; v_gene: TRBV11-1; j_gene: TRBJ2-2; d_gene: TRBD1; CDR3nt: TGTGCCAGCAGCTCCCGACAGGGTGGGGCAGGCGCCGGGGAGCTGTTTTTT; CDR3aa: CASSSRQGGAGAGELFF
abundance: many; v_gene: TRBV28; j_gene: TRBJ2-7; d_gene: NA; CDR3nt: TGTGCCAGCAGTTTTCGTTACGAGCAGTACTTC; CDR3aa: CASSFRYEQYF
abundance: NA; v_gene: TRBV7-2; j_gene: TRBJ1-5; d_gene: NA; CDR3nt: TGTGCCAGCAGCTTAGACGGGGCATATGGCAATCAGCCCCAGCATTTT; CDR3aa: CASSLDGAYGNQPQHF
abundance: few; v_gene: TRBV7-9; j_gene: TRBJ2-7; d_gene: NA; CDR3nt: TGTGCCAGCAGCTTAATTGCCGACGAGCAGTACTTC; CDR3aa: CASSLIADEQYF
abundance: NA; v_gene: TRBV10-3; j_gene: TRBJ2-7; d_gene: TRBD2; CDR3nt: TGTGCCATCGGCGCGGGGGACTACGAGCAGTACTTC; CDR3aa: CAIGAGDYEQYF